This T cell receptor beta chain is drawn from a study of human T cells and chemical hapten exposure. The table lists this clonotype with a few counts. The germline gives CDR1 SQVTM, CDR2 ANQGSEA. The CDR3 spans 13 residues. V was pared by 8 bases and J by 4 bases, with 10 bases of the junction left unmatched. TCRdb used MiXCR to reprocess the RACE reads, holding one entry per CDR3 protein. Of over 130,000 distinct CDR3 sequences in the sample, over 9.5% were seen once. Time point given: patch test 2, 6 weeks after DPC sensitization. Sample treatment: therapeutic diphenylcyclopropenone sensitization with weekly scalp DPC. The study extracted total RNA from unfractionated whole blood.

The starting material was whole blood, obtained in connection with sensitization to the hapten diphenylcyclopropenone (DPC). V and J are TRBV29-1 and TRBJ2-7, with 8 bases lining up with TRBD2. This clonotype originated in a woman between 45 and 65 years old with alopecia areata. Some clones in this sample may be carry-over from other donors' samples. CDR3 in DNA: TGCAGCCATGGGGGCGGGAGGCCGTACGAGCAGTACTTC. Protein product: CSHGGGRPYEQYF.